This T cell receptor beta chain was profiled in a study of T cell responses to AZD1222 COVID-19 vaccine. The repertoire was sequenced with immunoSEQ multiplex PCR; TCRdb's copy has only in-frame clones and lacks some. The sample has 180,000 or so clones; approximately 90% are singletons. Comments on this clone: What it binds is not known.

The study, taken as a whole, reports: Compared with day 0, the breadth and depth of the Spike-specific TCR repertoire rose significantly after two doses of AZD1222. Among those given AZD1222, only six were seropositive at baseline.

Trimming removed 1 base from V and 5 bases from J, with 9 bases in between. Germline V lookup: CDR1 SGHRS, CDR2 YFSETQ. This CDR3 is 14 amino acids long. The J gene is TRBJ2-2, the V gene TRBV5-1; D ambiguous. This TCR was sampled from an adult who received the AZD1222 COVID-19 vaccine. This specimen was peripheral blood, taken 28 days after the second AZD1222 dose. The CDR3 DNA is TGCGCCAGCAGCTTGCTCGGCGGTACCGGGGAGCTGTTTTTT. Its protein is CASSLLGGTGELFF.